This paragraph reports one T cell receptor (beta chain). The clone's antigen remains unknown. No per-base quality is available; no much larger clone lies one base away. High-throughput TCR beta sequencing profiled peripheral blood CD8+ and CD4+ T cells from healthy donors, Susac syndrome patients and multiple sclerosis patients. The multiple sclerosis controls were treatment-naive patients whose relapsing-remitting disease, either stable or active, fulfilled the revised McDonald criteria. Bulk CD8+ and CD4+ T cells were purified by magnetic negative isolation, while CD8+ TEMRA cells were enriched using FACS. Blood was drawn into EDTA tubes, processed within 24 hours, and PBMCs were isolated by density gradient centrifugation. PBMCs intended for TCR sequencing were cryopreserved in liquid nitrogen and were subsequently thawed in a 37 degrees C water bath. Purity of sorted or isolated CD4+, CD8+ and CD8+ TEMRA cells was at least 90%.

RNA was extracted using the RNeasy kit, and roughly 0.5 to 1 ug of the RNA was reverse transcribed with random hexamers. The immunoSEQ multiplex PCR assay, covering 54 Vbeta and 13 Jbeta segments, was used to amplify TCR beta CDR3 regions. Bias from PCR amplification was corrected by using a synthetic template baseline for primer optimization and for computational correction. Per the authors' processing: Reads were annotated to V, D and J genes according to IMGT and were analyzed with immunoSEQ Analyzer, with only productive sequences retained. Clonality was calculated as one minus the Shannon entropy normalized by log2 of the number of productive unique sequences. Public and private clones were assessed among the 100 most prevalent clones of each patient and control. A clone was defined as Susac-specific if it was absent from the healthy and MS cohorts, from about a thousand published viral clones and from other ImmuneACCESS disease sequences. TCRdb's own reprocessing of the public reads used fastp at Q25 and MiXCR and kept productive beta chains. CDR3 protein duplicates are merged, each entry listing the most common genes and DNA. The V and J calls, along with clone size, are taken from TCRdb and not from the paper's own processing. The sample data list about 52,000 distinct CDR3 sequences, and approximately 93% of these were observed just once. About 0.54% of the sample rests with the top ten.

The source of the sample is a study of CD8 T cells in Susac syndrome (dated by TCRdb to the late 2010s). Looking at the study overall: Repertoire sequencing was used to test whether CD8+ T cell activation and differentiation in Susac syndrome was antigen driven. The study compared CD8+ T cell repertoire clonality among over ten healthy donors, roughly 14 Susac syndrome patients and approximately 16 multiple sclerosis patients.

The CDR3 covers 13 residues, taking in both the cysteine and the phenylalanine. The CDR3 DNA has 39 bases and is translated from base 1. The germline ends are 6 bases apart after V is trimmed by 2 bases and J by 2 bases. Via the germline V gene, CDR1 is LGHNA and CDR2 YSLEER. Results the study describes overall, beyond this receptor: The TCR sequencing and HLA analysis was acknowledged to have included a relatively small number of individuals.

The chain uses TRBV4-3 and TRBJ1-1, with no confident D gene call. Input material: CD8+ T cells from PBMCs. The sequence derives from a human donor with multiple sclerosis. The CDR3 protein is CASSQKANTEAFF. The nucleotides read TGCGCCAGCAGCCAAAAAGCTAACACTGAAGCTTTCTTT.